The 25 T cell receptor beta chains below were found in one sample sequenced in a study of shared clonotypes between healthy human individuals. Libraries were prepared by immunoSEQ multiplex PCR; TCRdb keeps only in-frame clonotypes and omits some of them. This sample has about 1.5 million clones, with nearly 99% found just once. Source material: naive CD4+ T cells sorted from blood. The subset: CD45RA+ positively selected. The receptors shown here come from a man aged 25 to 40 in good health.

The rearrangement uses TRBV19 and TRBJ2-3, with D perhaps matching TRBD2 (5 bases). Germline V gene sequence: CDR1 LNHDA, CDR2 SQIVND (reference sequence). Deletions cut 3 bases from V and 8 bases from J, with 12 bases between. This CDR3 comprises 13 residues. The CDR3 region is CASSMSDWGTQYF. CDR3 nucleotide sequence: TGTGCCAGTAGTATGTCGGACTGGGGTACGCAGTATTTT. Drawing the rest from reference TRBV19 and TRBJ2-3, the complete variable domain is DGGITQSPKYLFRKEGQNVTLSCEQNLNHDAMYWYRQDPGQGLRLIYYSQIVNDFQKGDIAEGYSVSREKKESFPLTVTSAQKNPTAFYLCASSMSDWGTQYFGPGTRLTVL.

Only one count was recorded for this clone. V is TRBV7-8 and J is TRBJ2-7; tentatively, D is TRBD1 (6 bases). Germline V gene sequence: CDR1 SGHVS, CDR2 FQNEAQ. Trimming removed 1 base at V and 3 bases at J, with 16 bases between. CDR3 length: 16 amino acids. The DNA for the CDR3 is TGTGCCAGCAGCTTAGACGATTCGGGACACTTCTACGAGCAGTACTTC. Encoded protein: CASSLDDSGHFYEQYF.

The genes are TRBV10-1 and TRBJ2-7, with TRBD2 matching 7 bases. V dropped 5 bases and J dropped 4; count of bases not matched to a gene: 8. Germline CDR1 and CDR2: WNHNN and SYGVQD (reference sequence). There are 14 residues in the CDR3. This CDR3 is CASSPSGPPYEQYF. CDR3 coding DNA: TGCGCCAGCAGTCCTAGCGGACCACCGTACGAGCAGTACTTC.

The chain uses TRBV5-1 and TRBJ1-2, with D possibly matching TRBD1 (5 bases). V dropped 6 bases and J dropped 1 base, with 16 bases sitting between them. Germline values: CDR1 SGHRS, CDR2 YFSETQ. The CDR3 covers 15 residues. In DNA, the CDR3 is TGCGCCAGCACCCTGGGGGGGATCGGTAACTATGGCTACACCTTC. Translated: CASTLGGIGNYGYTF.

The chain combines TRBV5-1 with TRBJ2-2; D gene ambiguous. The CDR3 contains 13 residues. CDR1 SGHRS and CDR2 YFSETQ come from the germline V gene. Between the trimmed V and J ends, which lost 4 bases and 1 base, there was a span of 5 bases. The CDR3 reads CASSIGNTGELFF. CDR3 DNA sequence: TGCGCCAGCAGCATCGGGAACACCGGGGAGCTGTTTTTT.

The V and J genes are TRBV4-1 and TRBJ2-3; D not certain. Trimming removed 4 bases at V and 9 bases at J, with 14 bases between. Germline assignment: CDR1 MGHRA and CDR2 YSYEKL. The CDR3 is 13 amino acids. CDR3 sequence: CASSLPLGLTQYF. CDR3 nucleotide sequence: TGCGCCAGCAGCCTCCCGCTGGGATTGACGCAGTATTTT.

This chain links TRBV7-9 with TRBJ2-1; 7 bases agree with TRBD1. The V gene's germline CDR1 is SEHNR and CDR2 FQNEAQ (reference sequence). V lost 5 bases and J lost 6; bases outside the gene matches: 10. This CDR3 has 15 residues. This CDR3 reads CASSIDRVLPNEQFF. CDR3 sequence (DNA): TGTGCCAGCAGCATAGACAGGGTGTTGCCCAATGAGCAGTTCTTC.

The chain has TRBV28 and TRBJ2-7; 7 positions agree with TRBD2. This CDR3 is 17 amino acids long. V dropped 5 bases and J dropped 3; count of bases not matched to a gene: 16. Germline-derived CDR1 and CDR2 are MDHEN and SYDVKM. Written as DNA, the CDR3 is TGTGCCAGCAGTGCTTCGTGGGAGCGGGAAGGGAACTACGAGCAGTACTTC. Translated, it gives CASSASWEREGNYEQYF.

The rearrangement links TRBV6-5 to TRBJ2-1; the match to TRBD2 covers 9 bases. Trimming at V came to 8 bases and at J to 5 bases, leaving 4 bases not matched to a gene. This CDR3 is built from 13 residues. Germline-derived CDR1 and CDR2 are MNHEY and SVGAGI. The CDR3 reads CASVAGVDNEQFF. CDR3 bases: TGTGCCAGCGTAGCGGGAGTAGACAATGAGCAGTTCTTC.

The chain joins TRBV7-2 to TRBJ2-1; 11 positions match TRBD2. V shed 3 bases, J shed 7 bases, and the junction held 8 bases outside the gene matches. The V gene's germline CDR1 is SGHTA and CDR2 FQGNSA. The CDR3 loop spans 16 amino acids. The CDR3 region is CASSFRLAGSGNEQFF. CDR3 coding DNA: TGTGCCAGCAGCTTTAGACTAGCGGGATCTGGAAATGAGCAGTTCTTC.

The chain recombines TRBV10-1 with TRBJ2-1; TRBD1 matches 10 bases. Unmatched junction bases numbered 6, after V lost 5 bases and J lost 8 bases. The CDR3 spans 14 residues. Germline V gene lookup returns CDR1 WNHNN and CDR2 SYGVQD (reference sequence). CDR3 residues: CASSRDRGRYEQFF. The CDR3 bases are TGCGCCAGCAGTAGGGACAGGGGAAGGTATGAGCAGTTCTTC.

Comments on this clone: At the DNA level, this CDR3 is encoded by other sequences in the same sample as well. The chain recombines TRBV9 with TRBJ2-5; D is ambiguous. This CDR3 is built from 14 residues. CDR1 SGDLS and CDR2 YYNGEE come from the germline V gene. The germline V and J ends were trimmed by 0 bases and 2 bases, with 8 bases remaining between them. The CDR3 loop is CASSVGSAQETQYF. The CDR3 bases are TGTGCCAGCAGCGTAGGGTCAGCTCAAGAGACCCAGTACTTC.

This chain connects TRBV7-9 to TRBJ2-7; no clear D. This CDR3 has 14 amino acids. Germline V CDR1 and CDR2: SEHNR, FQNEAQ (reference sequence). V was shortened by 5 bases and J by 2 bases, with 13 bases between the two germline ends. This CDR3 is CASSARVGPYEQYF. The CDR3 coding sequence is TGTGCCAGCAGCGCAAGGGTCGGGCCCTACGAGCAGTACTTC.

Notes on this clone: The same CDR3 is also encoded by other DNA sequences in this sample. The V call is TRBV5-1, the J call TRBJ2-7; 9 bases are shared with TRBD1. V dropped 2 bases and J dropped 4; count of bases not matched to a gene: 7. CDR1 is SGHRS, CDR2 YFSETQ, per germline. CDR3 length: 15 residues. The CDR3 is CASSLETGGAYEQYF. Written as DNA, the CDR3 is TGCGCCAGCAGCTTAGAAACAGGGGGCGCGTACGAGCAGTACTTC.

The chain couples TRBV19 to TRBJ1-2, with TRBD1 matching 8 bases. J lost 3 bases, V lost 8 bases, and 11 bases had no gene match. CDR1 LNHDA and CDR2 SQIVND come from the germline V gene (reference sequence). The CDR3 has 15 residues. This CDR3 is CASDSGQGIYYGYTF. The CDR3 DNA is TGTGCCAGTGACTCCGGACAGGGAATATACTATGGCTACACCTTC.

The chain is built from TRBV6-5 and TRBJ1-5; D may be TRBD1 (5 bases). The V and J ends lost 0 bases and 7 bases respectively, with 13 bases between them. The CDR3 is 15 amino acids. Germline lookup yields CDR1 MNHEY and CDR2 SVGAGI. CDR3 bases: TGTGCCAGCAGTTACTCGATCGGGGGAGGGCAGCCCCAGCATTTT. It is translated as CASSYSIGGGQPQHF.

Regarding this clone: Other nucleotide sequences in the sample specify the same CDR3. The chain recombines TRBV5-1 with TRBJ1-2; 8 positions agree with TRBD1. CDR1 and CDR2 from the germline V gene are SGHRS and YFSETQ. V trimming: 0 bases; J trimming: 3 bases; junction bases outside the gene matches: 4. The CDR3 spans 15 residues. This CDR3 is CASSLAGGADYGYTF. Written as DNA, the CDR3 is TGCGCCAGCAGCTTGGCAGGGGGCGCCGACTATGGCTACACCTTC.

The chain couples TRBV29-1 to TRBJ2-2; D unresolved. V was clipped by 5 bases and J by 5 bases, with 15 bases between them. The CDR3 has 14 amino acids. Germline values: CDR1 SQVTM, CDR2 ANQGSEA. The CDR3 bases are TGCAGCGTTCCCAACCTGTCGGAGACCGGGGAGCTGTTTTTT. Its protein is CSVPNLSETGELFF.

V is TRBV15 and J is TRBJ2-7; D is ambiguous. Germline-derived CDR1 and CDR2 are LNHNV and YYDKDF (reference sequence). V was trimmed by 5 bases and J by 5 bases, leaving 19 bases between them. This CDR3 is 15 amino acids long. DNA of the CDR3: TGTGCCACCAGCCATCTCTGGGGTAACCCGCACGAGCAGTACTTC. Translating gives CATSHLWGNPHEQYF. Complete variable domain (other parts from reference TRBV15 and TRBJ2-7): DAMVIQNPRYQVTQFGKPVTLSCSQTLNHNVMYWYQQKSSQAPKLLFHYYDKDFNNEADTPDNFQSRRPNTSFCFLDIRSPGLGDTAMYLCATSHLWGNPHEQYFGPGTRLTVT.

The chain couples TRBV11-2 to TRBJ1-1, with 7 bases matching TRBD1. CDR1 is SGHAT, CDR2 FQNNGV, per germline. V trimming: 6 bases; J trimming: 0 bases; junction bases outside the gene matches: 7. The CDR3 runs to 15 residues. The CDR3 DNA sequence: TGTGCCAGCAGAAAGCCCGGGACAGTGAACACTGAAGCTTTCTTT. This encodes CASRKPGTVNTEAFF.

The chain combines TRBV9 with TRBJ2-1; tentatively, D is TRBD2 (5 bases). The CDR3 runs 17 residues. Per germline, CDR1 SGDLS and CDR2 YYNGEE. V was clipped by 3 bases and J by 7 bases, with 23 bases between them. The CDR3 coding sequence is TGTGCCAGCAGCGACGGAACGGGGATCGAAATCGGGAATGAGCAGTTCTTC. Amino acid sequence: CASSDGTGIEIGNEQFF.

The rearrangement uses TRBV5-4 and TRBJ2-5; 11 bases are shared with TRBD2. The CDR3 is 15 amino acids. Germline lookup yields CDR1 SGHNT and CDR2 YYREEE (reference sequence). The V segment lost 4 bases and the J segment 1 base; nucleotides outside the gene matches: 3. The DNA for the CDR3 is TGTGCCAGCAGCCTGACTAGCGGGGTCCAAGAGACCCAGTACTTC. Protein sequence: CASSLTSGVQETQYF.

V and J are TRBV5-4 and TRBJ1-1, with TRBD1 identical over 8 bases. V lost 0 bases to trimming and J lost 2 bases; unmatched junction nucleotides: 6. The CDR3 loop spans 16 amino acids. CDR1 and CDR2 from the germline V gene are SGHNT and YYREEE (reference sequence). The CDR3 DNA follows: TGTGCCAGCAGCTTGGTCCCGACAGGGGATAACACTGAAGCTTTCTTT. It specifies CASSLVPTGDNTEAFF.

The V and J genes are TRBV28 and TRBJ2-7; 11 bases match TRBD2. V dropped 2 bases and J dropped 9; count of bases not matched to a gene: 12. Germline CDR1 and CDR2: MDHEN and SYDVKM. The CDR3 loop spans 16 amino acids. The CDR3 coding sequence is TGTGCCAGCAGTTTAGGACTAGCGGGCGGCCCAACGTGGCAGTACTTC. This translates into CASSLGLAGGPTWQYF.

The rearrangement joins TRBV7-9 to TRBJ2-1; 7 positions agree with TRBD2. This CDR3 comprises 15 residues. Trimming at V came to 4 bases and at J to 1 base, leaving 4 bases not matched to a gene. Germline assignment: CDR1 SEHNR and CDR2 FQNEAQ (reference sequence). CDR3 region: CASSSSSGSYNEQFF. DNA of the CDR3: TGTGCCAGCAGCTCGTCTAGCGGTTCCTACAATGAGCAGTTCTTC. Based on the CDR3 plus reference TRBV7-9 and TRBJ2-1, the full variable domain is DTGVSQNPRHKITKRGQNVTFRCDPISEHNRLYWYRQTLGQGPEFLTYFQNEAQLEKSRLLSDRFSAERPKGSFSTLEIQRTEQGDSAMYLCASSSSSGSYNEQFFGPGTRLTVL.